This passage covers 27 T cell receptor beta chains from one sample sequenced in a study of blood T cells in healthy people across ages. With a J-beta primer mix and a sample-barcoded 5' primer, a second PCR ran roughly 6 to 12 cycles. TCRdb re-called the 5' RACE reads through MiXCR, storing one row per CDR3 protein. The sample includes some 780,000 distinct CDR3 sequences, around three fifths of them seen just once. The sequenced sample consisted of blood. These receptor sequences come from a man between 35 and 55 years old in good health.

This sequence joins TRBV12-3 or TRBV12-4 and TRBJ2-7; 8 bases align to TRBD1. The CDR3 totals 15 residues. V lost 6 bases and J lost 7; bases outside the gene matches: 14. As DNA, the CDR3 is TGTGCCAGCAGGATAGGGACAGGCTCCTACAATGAGCAGTACTTC. Its protein product is CASRIGTGSYNEQYF.

The J gene is TRBJ2-1, the V gene TRBV9; D might be TRBD2 (6 bases). V dropped 0 bases and J dropped 13 bases, with 14 bases sitting between them. CDR3 length equals 13 residues. From germline, CDR1 is SGDLS and CDR2 YYNGEE. The CDR3 DNA follows: TGTGCCAGCAGCGTAGAGGTGTGGGGGGAACAGTTCTTC. It is translated as CASSVEVWGEQFF.

The V call is TRBV6-5, the J call TRBJ2-4, with D perhaps matching TRBD2 (5 bases). CDR1 and CDR2 (germline): MNHEY, SVGAGI. V shed 6 bases and J shed 13 bases, with 16 bases lying between them. This CDR3 is built from 12 residues. CDR3: CASRSPPGGQYF. For the CDR3, the DNA is TGTGCCAGCAGGAGCCCACCGGGCGGGCAGTACTTC.

This clonotype was counted only a few times. V and J are TRBV7-2 and TRBJ2-3, with a possible D match to TRBD2 (6 bases). This CDR3 has 15 amino acids. V lost 4 bases and J lost 2, with 13 bases in between. Germline V gives CDR1 SGHTA, CDR2 FQGNSA. CDR3 DNA: TGTGCCAGCAGCTCATTAGCGGTGTACACAGATACGCAGTATTTT. Its protein is CASSSLAVYTDTQYF.

The sample holds a few counts of this clonotype. This rearrangement joins TRBV9 to TRBJ2-1; D perhaps matches TRBD2 (6 bases). The CDR3 contains 14 residues. Deletions cut 4 bases from V and 9 bases from J, with 17 bases between. Germline-derived CDR1 and CDR2 are SGDLS and YYNGEE. The CDR3 reads CASSPKPGLFEQFF. The CDR3 DNA follows: TGTGCCAGCAGCCCAAAGCCGGGACTCTTTGAGCAGTTCTTC. Full variable domain (missing parts from reference TRBV9 and TRBJ2-1): DSGVTQTPKHLITATGQRVTLRCSPRSGDLSVYWYQQSLDQGLQFLIQYYNGEERAKGNILERFSAQQFPDLHSELNLSSLELGDSALYFCASSPKPGLFEQFFGPGTRLTVL.

The V call is TRBV27, the J call TRBJ1-2; no definite D call. The CDR3 totals 13 residues. Germline V gene data show CDR1 as MNHEY and CDR2 as SMNVEV (reference sequence). V lost 2 bases to trimming and J lost 6 bases, with 10 bases between them. This CDR3 is CASSLSPVNGYTF. CDR3 bases: TGTGCCAGCAGTTTAAGCCCAGTAAATGGCTACACCTTC.

The chain recombines TRBV5-1 with TRBJ1-1; D is uncertain. The CDR3 runs 11 residues. Trimming took 6 bases from V and 8 from J, leaving 11 bases between them. In germline, CDR1 is SGHRS, CDR2 YFSETQ. The CDR3 spells CASNGVAEAFF. In nucleotides, the CDR3 is TGCGCCAGCAACGGGGTGGCGGAAGCTTTCTTT.

On this clonotype: A much larger clone sits a single nucleotide away, making a read error possible. CDR3 DNA: TGTGCCAGCAGCCCTGGGACTAGCACAAATACGCAGTATTTT. Translating it yields CASSPGTSTNTQYF. V gene TRBV7-2 combines with J gene TRBJ2-3; TRBD2 agrees at 9 bases. Germline loops: CDR1 SGHTA, CDR2 FQGNSA. This CDR3 has 14 residues. Drawing the rest from reference TRBV7-2 and TRBJ2-3, the complete variable domain is GAGVSQSPSNKVTEKGKDVELRCDPISGHTALYWYRQSLGQGLEFLIYFQGNSAPDKSGLPSDRFSAERTGGSVSTLTIQRTQQEDSAVYLCASSPGTSTNTQYFGPGTRLTVL.

The chain employs TRBV20-1 and TRBJ2-7; no definite D call. V was clipped by 6 bases and J by 7 bases, with 16 bases between them. Per the germline V gene, CDR1 is DFQATT and CDR2 is SNEGSKA (reference sequence). The CDR3 runs 12 residues. CDR3 coding DNA: TGCAGTGCCTATTCCTCCTACAATGAGCAGTACTTC. Protein product: CSAYSSYNEQYF.

This sequence joins TRBV10-2 and TRBJ2-6, with 11 bases identical to TRBD1. Germline CDR1 reads WSHSY; CDR2 reads SAAADI. Germline trimming cut 6 bases from V and 0 bases from J; bases unmatched to any gene: 4. CDR3 length: 17 residues. The CDR3 spells CASRSGTGGSGANVLTF. As DNA, the CDR3 is TGCGCCAGCAGGTCCGGGACAGGGGGCTCTGGGGCCAACGTCCTGACTTTC.

J is TRBJ2-3 and V is TRBV24-1; 8 bases line up with TRBD2. After removal of 7 bases from V and 5 bases from J, the junction contained 10 bases not matched to a gene. Germline V gives CDR1 KGHDR, CDR2 SFDVKD. CDR3 size: 15 residues. CDR3 in amino acids: CATSTNAGGRDTQYF. In nucleotides, the CDR3 is TGTGCCACCAGCACAAACGCGGGGGGCAGAGATACGCAGTATTTT.

The rearrangement joins TRBV28 to TRBJ2-5; 11 bases are a match to TRBD2. The end of the DNA aligns better with TRBJ2-7, so the J call may be wrong. Germline V lookup: CDR1 MDHEN, CDR2 SYDVKM. The CDR3 length is 13 residues. DNA of the CDR3: TGTGCCAGCAGACTAGCGGGAGTTTACGAGCAGTACTTC. It is translated as CASRLAGVYEQYF.

This rearrangement joins TRBV6-1 to TRBJ2-1; D not resolved. Germline CDR1 reads MNHNS; CDR2 reads SASEGT. This CDR3 is built from 16 residues. With 2 bases removed from V and 1 base from J, the gap between germline ends came to 12 bases. This CDR3 reads CASSEHARFSYNEQFF. The CDR3, as DNA: TGTGCCAGCAGTGAACATGCAAGGTTTTCCTACAATGAGCAGTTCTTC.

Only one count was recorded for this clonotype. The CDR3 loop reads CASSPPLGVDGYTF. The DNA for the CDR3 is TGTGCCAGCAGTCCCCCCTTAGGAGTGGATGGCTACACCTTC. The chain carries TRBV28 and TRBJ1-2; D unclear. The V gene lost 5 bases and the J gene lost 6 bases, with 16 bases spanning the gap. The CDR3 is 14 amino acids. CDR1 is MDHEN, CDR2 SYDVKM, per germline.

The rearrangement uses TRBV2 and TRBJ2-5, with 9 bases fitting TRBD1. The trim removed 7 bases at V and 9 bases at J, leaving 6 bases unmatched. Germline CDR1 reads SNHLY; CDR2 reads FYNNEI. The CDR3 runs 12 residues. Here the CDR3 DNA reads TGTGCCAGCACTGGGACAGGGAGTGCCCAGTACTTC. This codes for CASTGTGSAQYF.

Points on this clonotype: Mismatch with germline at one junction end may stem from a read error. The chain combines TRBV6-1 with TRBJ1-2; maybe TRBD1 (5 bases). The CDR3 length is 15 residues. Germline V gene sequence: CDR1 MNHNS, CDR2 SASEGT. CDR3 in DNA: TGTGCTAGCAGTATCACCCGGGACGGACTTTATGGCTACACCTTC. Encoded protein: CASSITRDGLYGYTF.

There are a few counts of this clonotype. V usage is TRBV11-2 and J usage is TRBJ1-6, with D possibly matching TRBD1 (5 bases). This CDR3 is 14 amino acids long. V was shortened by 8 bases and J by 4 bases, with 12 bases between the two germline ends. Germline lookup yields CDR1 SGHAT and CDR2 FQNNGV. CDR3 bases: TGTGCCAGCGGCCTTACAGGTTATAATTCACCCCTCCACTTT. Protein: CASGLTGYNSPLHF.

The sample holds a few counts of this clonotype. This sequence joins TRBV10-2 and TRBJ2-7; D possibly corresponds to TRBD1 (6 bases). This CDR3 region has 14 residues. Deletions cut 8 bases from V and 2 bases from J, with 16 bases between. Germline-derived CDR1 and CDR2 are WSHSY and SAAADI. In DNA form, the CDR3 reads TGCGCCAGCTCCCCTCTACAGGGAACCTACGAGCAGTACTTC. It specifies CASSPLQGTYEQYF.

V is TRBV27 and J is TRBJ2-3; maybe TRBD1 (6 bases). From germline, CDR1 is MNHEY and CDR2 SMNVEV (reference sequence). The V and J ends lost 1 base and 6 bases respectively, with 23 bases between them. The length of the CDR3 is 18 residues. The CDR3, as DNA: TGTGCCAGCAGTTTATTCCAGATTTCAGGGGCCCCTCGGGATACGCAGTATTTT. Translation gives CASSLFQISGAPRDTQYF.

The chain joins TRBV5-6 to TRBJ2-1; 9 bases align to TRBD1. The CDR3 length is 17 residues. The junction had 15 bases not matched to a gene; V was cut back by 4 bases and J by 7 bases. The V gene's germline CDR1 is SGHDT and CDR2 YYEEEE. CDR3 amino acids: CASSPKDGDRVQNEQFF. CDR3 nucleotide sequence: TGTGCCAGCAGCCCGAAGGACGGGGACAGGGTCCAAAATGAGCAGTTCTTC.

The rearrangement links TRBV20-1 to TRBJ2-1; TRBD2 agrees at 11 bases. Trimming cost V 2 bases and J 2 bases; bases outside gene matches: 2. This CDR3 has 15 amino acids. Germline V gene lookup returns CDR1 DFQATT and CDR2 SNEGSKA (reference sequence). CDR3 sequence: CSARYSGRAYNEQFF. Written as DNA, the CDR3 is TGCAGTGCTAGATATAGCGGGAGGGCCTACAATGAGCAGTTCTTC.

This sequence joins TRBV2 and TRBJ1-6, with 7 bases matching TRBD1. This CDR3 region has 15 residues. CDR1 and CDR2 from the germline V gene are SNHLY and FYNNEI. Trimming at V came to 8 bases and at J to 7 bases, leaving 11 bases not matched to a gene. The CDR3 sequence is CASDWAGTENSPLHF. In DNA form, the CDR3 reads TGTGCCAGCGATTGGGCCGGGACAGAGAATTCACCCCTCCACTTT.

The CDR3 region is CSARDLAGGFHQPQHF. The DNA of the CDR3 is TGCAGTGCTAGAGATTTAGCAGGGGGGTTTCATCAGCCCCAGCATTTT. This chain uses TRBV20-1 with TRBJ1-5, with 7 nucleotides matching TRBD1. Trimming cost V 0 bases and J 5 bases; bases outside gene matches: 10. In germline, CDR1 is DFQATT, CDR2 SNEGSKA (reference sequence). CDR3 size: 16 residues.

This clonotype was observed a handful of times. V is TRBV2 and J is TRBJ2-7; D might be TRBD2 (6 bases). From germline, CDR1 is SNHLY and CDR2 FYNNEI. This CDR3 comprises 14 residues. Deletions cut 1 base from V and 9 bases from J, with 16 bases between. CDR3 in DNA: TGTGCCAGCAGTGAAGGCCCGACTAGAGCGGCGCAGTACTTC. Amino acid sequence: CASSEGPTRAAQYF.

The chain combines TRBV6-5 with TRBJ2-1; TRBD2 aligns across 7 bases. CDR1 and CDR2 (germline): MNHEY, SVGAGI. J lost 3 bases, V lost 6 bases, and 11 bases had no gene match. The CDR3 contains 16 residues. The CDR3 loop reads CASSLLHSGLYNEQFF. CDR3 nucleotide sequence: TGTGCCAGCAGCCTCCTACATAGCGGGCTCTACAATGAGCAGTTCTTC.

This clonotype was seen just once. The chain is built from TRBV12-3 or TRBV12-4 and TRBJ2-7, with D possibly matching TRBD2 (5 bases). The CDR3 covers 15 residues. V was clipped by 1 base and J by 2 bases, with 12 bases between them. The CDR3 spells CASSLGQRRPYEQYF. The CDR3 DNA reads as TGTGCCAGCAGTTTAGGGCAGCGGAGACCCTACGAGCAGTACTTC.

The chain recombines TRBV7-8 with TRBJ2-1, with 9 bases aligning to TRBD2. Germline trimming cut 6 bases from V and 10 bases from J; bases unmatched to any gene: 16. The CDR3 runs to 16 residues. Germline lookup yields CDR1 SGHVS and CDR2 FQNEAQ. The CDR3 DNA is TGTGCCAGCAGACAAGGGACTAGCCTAACCCCCGGGGAGCAGTTCTTC. This codes for CASRQGTSLTPGEQFF.